This T cell receptor beta chain was sequenced during a study of T cell repertoires in cytomegalovirus infection. Study at large: HLA-C-restricted CMV epitopes, recently identified, and well-studied HLA-B-restricted ones were used by the study. Carrying CMV and the relevant HLA type showed in public TCR beta signatures. Whole-study results and caveats: Cumulative public TCR beta family frequency identified carriers of CMV plus the relevant HLA. Across the ex vivo response, the dominant clonotypes were HLA-C-restricted CMV-specific TCR beta clonotypes.

Germline V gives CDR1 KGHDR, CDR2 SFDVKD. V lost 3 bases to trimming and J lost 0 bases, with 11 bases between them. CDR3 size: 16 residues. Remarks on this clonotype: What it binds is unknown.

TCRdb independently ran MiXCR on the reads; one entry per CDR3 protein. This repertoire shows 300,000 to 400,000 distinct CDR3 sequences, almost 30% found once; its top ten account for around 20%. The V and J genes are TRBV24-1 and TRBJ2-1; a possible D gene is TRBD2 (6 bases). The specimen was cultured PBMCs, collected from culture after CMV antigen stimulation. The sequence was obtained from a human donor in good health (CMV status not recorded). Some clones in this sample may be carry-over from other donors' samples. Written as DNA, the CDR3 is TGTGCCACCAGTGATGAGATAGCGGACTCCTACAATGAGCAGTTCTTC. Translated, it gives CATSDEIADSYNEQFF.